This paragraph reports one T cell receptor (beta chain). Patients at the Seattle site were enrolled during active infection and followed longitudinally. The source of the sample is a study of blood T cell repertoires in COVID-19. Study summary: Italy, Spain and the United States were the sources of the convalescent and acute COVID-19 samples.

In the original processing: Estimation of nucleated cell counts was performed using reference gene primer amplification. TCRdb keeps only in-frame clones here, not all; method: immunoSEQ multiplex PCR. The V and J calls and clone size come from that table; D and trimming were worked out from the DNA. The data hold fewer than 250,000 clones, with approximately 90% observed a single time. Germline V gene lookup returns CDR1 MDHEN and CDR2 SYDVKM. V lost 5 bases to trimming and J lost 5 bases; unmatched junction nucleotides: 8. This CDR3 has 15 amino acids. The source material was peripheral blood. The sequence derives from a man in his thirties or forties with COVID-19, enrolled during active disease. The chain recombines TRBV28 with TRBJ2-7, with TRBD2 identical over 11 bases. The CDR3 here is CASSHRLTSGDEQYF. CDR3 nucleotides: TGTGCCAGCAGTCACCGGCTGACTAGCGGGGACGAGCAGTACTTC.